One sample yielded the 27 T cell receptor beta chains listed below, sequenced in a study of blood T cell repertoires in COVID-19. Using immunoSEQ multiplex PCR, the repertoire was profiled, and TCRdb retains in-frame clones only, with some absent. The data contain about 220,000 clones, 80% of them singletons. The specimen was peripheral blood. These receptor sequences come from a woman aged 65 to 85 with acute or convalescent COVID-19.

This clone occurred a few times. As DNA, the CDR3 is TGTGCCAGCTCACCGGCCGGGGGGCGGACCTTAAACAATGAGCAGTTCTTC. It yields the protein CASSPAGGRTLNNEQFF. The chain is built from TRBV18 and TRBJ2-1, with D maybe TRBD2 (7 bases). Looked up from germline, CDR1 is KGHSH and CDR2 is LQKENI. V lost 3 bases, J lost 5 bases, and 20 bases lay in between. This CDR3 is built from 17 residues.

The chain recombines TRBV19 with TRBJ1-5; D gene ambiguous. V was pared by 4 bases and J by 2 bases, with 6 bases between. CDR1 is LNHDA, CDR2 SQIVND, per germline (reference sequence). The length of the CDR3 is 13 residues. CDR3 bases: TGTGCCAGTAGTAGGCTGGGCAATCAGCCCCAGCATTTT. Protein sequence: CASSRLGNQPQHF. Full variable domain (rest looked up from reference TRBV19 and TRBJ1-5): DGGITQSPKYLFRKEGQNVTLSCEQNLNHDAMYWYRQDPGQGLRLIYYSQIVNDFQKGDIAEGYSVSREKKESFPLTVTSAQKNPTAFYLCASSRLGNQPQHFGDGTRLSIL.

V and J are TRBV19 and TRBJ1-3, with D possibly TRBD1 on 5 matching bases. CDR3 length: 17 residues. Per the germline V gene, CDR1 is LNHDA and CDR2 is SQIVND (reference sequence). Trimming pared 2 bases from V and 0 bases from J, leaving 14 bases between. DNA for the CDR3: TGTGCCAGTAGTATATTTACAGGCCGAAGCTCTGGAAACACCATATATTTT. Encoded protein: CASSIFTGRSSGNTIYF.

The chain is built from TRBV6-2 or TRBV6-3 and TRBJ2-2; no definite D call. CDR3 length: 14 residues. The V end lost 4 bases, the J end lost 6 bases, and 12 bases lay between the germline ends. Germline V lookup: CDR1 MNHEY, CDR2 SVGEGT. CDR3 region: CASSWSSQPGELFF. CDR3 sequence (DNA): TGTGCCAGCAGTTGGTCCTCACAACCCGGGGAGCTGTTTTTT.

The V call is TRBV5-5, the J call TRBJ1-5, with D tentatively TRBD1 (5 bases). Trimming removed 0 bases at V and 2 bases at J, with 9 bases between. This CDR3 spans 15 amino acids. Germline-derived CDR1 and CDR2 are SGHKS and YYEKEE (reference sequence). The CDR3, as DNA: TGTGCCAGCAGCTTGGGGGGCAGTGGCAATCAGCCCCAGCATTTT. Translation gives CASSLGGSGNQPQHF.

The chain carries TRBV2 and TRBJ1-2; 9 bases are a match to TRBD1. This CDR3 spans 14 amino acids. V was clipped by 4 bases and J by 4 bases; unmatched bases: 4. CDR1 is SNHLY, CDR2 FYNNEI, per germline. The CDR3 DNA is TGTGCCAGCAGTGGCGAGGACAGGGGCTATGGCTACACCTTC. Protein product: CASSGEDRGYGYTF.

The CDR3 loop reads CASLFGDSSTDTQYF. The CDR3 DNA sequence: TGTGCCAGTTTATTTGGGGACTCTAGCACAGATACGCAGTATTTT. V is TRBV21-1 and J is TRBJ2-3; the D call of TRBD2 is as the table states it, not checked on the DNA. TRBV21-1 is a known pseudogene. The CDR3 extends over 15 amino acids.

This chain connects TRBV4-3 to TRBJ2-5; possible D gene TRBD1, 6 bases. This CDR3 has 16 amino acids. V was clipped by 0 bases and J by 3 bases, with 14 bases between them. Looked up from germline, CDR1 is LGHNA and CDR2 is YSLEER. CDR3 DNA: TGCGCCAGCAGCCAAGATTTCCTGGGGGCGGAAGAGACCCAGTACTTC. Translating it yields CASSQDFLGAEETQYF.

The chain couples TRBV5-1 to TRBJ1-2; 10 bases match TRBD1. Germline trimming cut 0 bases from V and 2 bases from J; bases unmatched to any gene: 4. The V gene's germline CDR1 is SGHRS and CDR2 YFSETQ. The CDR3 covers 16 residues. CDR3 DNA sequence: TGCGCCAGCAGCTTGGGGGGACAGGGGATCAACTATGGCTACACCTTC. This codes for CASSLGGQGINYGYTF.

This clone showed up just a few times. The J gene is TRBJ2-3, the V gene TRBV5-1; D not certain. The germline gives CDR1 SGHRS, CDR2 YFSETQ. CDR3 length equals 13 residues. V dropped 3 bases and J dropped 6 bases, with 11 bases sitting between them. CDR3 nucleotide sequence: TGCGCCAGCAGCTACCCAGGCGACGATACGCAGTATTTT. Its protein product is CASSYPGDDTQYF.

This clone was counted a single time. This chain uses TRBV7-2 with TRBJ2-3, with 13 bases aligning to TRBD2. V was clipped by 2 bases and J by 5 bases; unmatched bases: 4. The CDR3 loop spans 16 amino acids. Germline V gene lookup returns CDR1 SGHTA and CDR2 FQGNSA. The CDR3 sequence: CASSLTSGGAGDTQYF. As DNA, the CDR3 is TGTGCCAGCAGCTTAACTAGCGGGGGGGCCGGAGATACGCAGTATTTT.

The V and J genes are TRBV7-2 and TRBJ1-1; D may be TRBD1 (6 bases). Germline CDR1 is SGHTA and CDR2 is FQGNSA. Trimming left V 0 bases short and J 7 bases short, with 9 bases between. The CDR3 is made up of 13 amino acids. CDR3 protein: CASSLAGRGEAFF. In nucleotides, the CDR3 is TGTGCCAGCAGCTTAGCGGGCAGGGGTGAAGCTTTCTTT.

The count of this clone is one. DNA for the CDR3: TGCAGCGTTGCCGGGGAAGAGACCCAGTACTTC. This sequence encodes CSVAGEETQYF. V usage is TRBV29-1 and J usage is TRBJ2-5; D may be TRBD2 (5 bases). Trimming took off 4 bases at V and 3 bases at J, with 6 bases between the two ends. CDR3 length equals 11 residues. Germline loops: CDR1 SQVTM, CDR2 ANQGSEA.

The V and J genes are TRBV2 and TRBJ2-1; 12 bases fit TRBD2. CDR3 length: 15 amino acids. Unmatched junction bases numbered 11, after V lost 7 bases and J lost 10 bases. From germline, CDR1 is SNHLY and CDR2 FYNNEI. CDR3: CASTWSSGGAEEQFF. The CDR3 region has the DNA TGTGCCAGCACATGGTCTAGCGGGGGGGCGGAAGAGCAGTTCTTC.

V and J are TRBV9 and TRBJ2-2; the match to TRBD1 covers 9 bases. After removal of 7 bases from V and 4 bases from J, the junction contained 8 bases not matched to a gene. Germline V gives CDR1 SGDLS, CDR2 YYNGEE. CDR3 size: 15 residues. CDR3 protein: CASSGTGHSTGELFF. CDR3 coding DNA: TGTGCCAGCTCCGGGACAGGGCATTCCACCGGGGAGCTGTTTTTT.

The V gene is TRBV2, the J gene TRBJ2-1; the match to TRBD2 covers 16 bases. Germline V gene sequence: CDR1 SNHLY, CDR2 FYNNEI. The CDR3 extends over 20 amino acids. The trim removed 6 bases at V and 6 bases at J, leaving 17 bases unmatched. This CDR3 is CASRKGYSGLAGGHVNEQFF. The CDR3 coding sequence is TGTGCCAGCAGGAAAGGGTATTCGGGACTAGCGGGGGGGCACGTCAATGAGCAGTTCTTC.

The chain carries TRBV11-1 and TRBJ2-7; D might be TRBD2 (6 bases). Trimming cost V 7 bases and J 0 bases, with 16 bases left between them. The CDR3 is 15 residues long. The germline CDR1 and CDR2 sequences are SGHAT and FQDESV (reference sequence). CDR3 in DNA: TGTGCCAGCACCCTGGAGGGACGGAGCTCCTACGAGCAGTACTTC. This sequence encodes CASTLEGRSSYEQYF.

Only a few counts were recorded for this clone. The chain employs TRBV15 and TRBJ2-1, with 14 bases matching TRBD2. The CDR3 consists of 20 residues. Germline V gene lookup returns CDR1 LNHNV and CDR2 YYDKDF (reference sequence). Losses at the gene ends were 0 bases for V and 9 bases for J; bases not matched to a gene: 16. The CDR3 sequence is CATSRDYSFPTSGGASEQFF. In nucleotides, the CDR3 is TGTGCCACCAGCAGAGACTACTCATTCCCGACTAGCGGGGGGGCAAGTGAGCAGTTCTTC.

The V call is TRBV20-1, the J call TRBJ2-1; 8 bases are a match to TRBD2. CDR3 length: 15 residues. The V and J ends lost 3 bases and 5 bases, in that order; junction bases with no gene match: 9. The germline CDR1 and CDR2 sequences are DFQATT and SNEGSKA (reference sequence). The DNA for the CDR3 is TGCAGTGCTAGTGGGGAGCGGGGGCTTGACAATGAGCAGTTCTTC. This sequence encodes CSASGERGLDNEQFF.

The rearrangement links TRBV24-1 to TRBJ2-2; 12 bases align to TRBD2. In germline, CDR1 is KGHDR, CDR2 SFDVKD. This CDR3 has 20 amino acids. V gave up 5 bases and J gave up 5 bases; unmatched junction bases: 17. This chain's CDR3 is CATSAPRGALAGGRTGELFF. The CDR3 DNA follows: TGTGCCACCAGTGCCCCCCGCGGCGCACTAGCGGGGGGACGGACCGGGGAGCTGTTTTTT.

CDR3 nucleotide sequence: TGTGCCAGCAGCTTTGCAGGAGCGGGGGTTACCGGGGAGCTGTTTTTT. Its translation: CASSFAGAGVTGELFF. This chain joins TRBV7-2 and TRBJ2-2; TRBD2 aligns across 8 bases. The J segment lost 5 bases and the V segment lost 3 bases, leaving 8 bases of the junction unmatched. CDR3 length: 16 residues. In germline, CDR1 is SGHTA, CDR2 FQGNSA.

V and J are TRBV7-6 and TRBJ1-1; 8 bases fit TRBD1. The V and J ends lost 4 bases and 5 bases, in that order; junction bases with no gene match: 3. The germline V gene encodes CDR1 SGHVS and CDR2 FNYEAQ. This CDR3 has 13 residues. The CDR3 is CASSWTGKTEAFF. The CDR3 nucleotides are TGTGCCAGCAGCTGGACAGGGAAGACTGAAGCTTTCTTT.

A single count supports this clone. V gene TRBV6-5 combines with J gene TRBJ2-7; tentative D call: TRBD2 (5 bases). CDR3 length: 11 amino acids. V shed 2 bases and J shed 9 bases, with 8 bases lying between them. Germline V lookup: CDR1 MNHEY, CDR2 SVGAGI. The CDR3 nucleotides read TGTGCCAGCAGTTACAGTGGAGGGCAGTACTTC. Translated: CASSYSGGQYF.

This clone was seen only once. The CDR3 loop reads CASSPTTGAHYGYTF. CDR3 in DNA: TGTGCCAGCAGCCCGACGACAGGGGCGCACTATGGCTACACCTTC. The V and J genes are TRBV3-1 (or the pseudogene TRBV3-2) and TRBJ1-2; 8 positions match TRBD1. Per germline, CDR1 LGHDT and CDR2 YNNKEL (reference sequence). The CDR3 loop spans 15 amino acids. Losses at the gene ends were 4 bases for V and 3 bases for J; bases not matched to a gene: 7.

V and J are TRBV30 and TRBJ1-5; maybe TRBD1 (5 bases). Germline CDR1 reads GTSNPN; CDR2 reads SVGIG (reference sequence). The CDR3 sequence is 17 residues long. V dropped 1 base and J dropped 11 bases, with 27 bases sitting between them. The CDR3 spells CAWSATRGVTEWGAQHF. The DNA of the CDR3 is TGTGCCTGGAGTGCTACTCGGGGAGTAACTGAATGGGGGGCCCAGCATTTT.

This clone was seen more than once but under ten times. J is TRBJ1-6 and V is TRBV9, with D unclear. Germline V lookup: CDR1 SGDLS, CDR2 YYNGEE. CDR3 length equals 18 residues. V lost 1 base to trimming and J lost 7 bases, with 21 bases between them. The CDR3 sequence is CASSVKKEVGSGNSPLHF. The CDR3 region has the DNA TGTGCCAGCAGCGTAAAAAAGGAGGTTGGCAGTGGAAATTCACCCCTCCACTTT.

V gene TRBV9 combines with J gene TRBJ1-4; D unclear. This CDR3 region has 15 residues. The ends were cut back, 4 bases at V and 3 bases at J, with 13 bases in the middle. Germline CDR1 is SGDLS and CDR2 is YYNGEE. The CDR3 reads CASSPRGSPNEKLFF. The CDR3 DNA follows: TGTGCCAGCAGCCCCCGAGGCAGCCCTAATGAAAAACTGTTTTTT.